Listed here is a single T cell receptor (beta chain). This record comes from a study of T cell clones after liver transplantation. Looking at the study overall: A pre-transplant mixed lymphocyte reaction with TCRbeta sequencing defined graft-donor-reactive clones followed in post-transplant blood.

Assay used: immunoSEQ multiplex PCR; TCRdb lists only in-frame clones, some missing. This table holds some 9,000 clones, roughly 79% found once. Germline values: CDR1 SGHRS, CDR2 YFSETQ. The V end lost 2 bases, the J end lost 0 bases, and 9 bases lay between the germline ends. CDR3 length equals 15 residues. This clonotype originated in a human donor who received a liver transplant. The sample was CD8+ T cells from blood, taken before liver transplant. V and J are TRBV5-1 and TRBJ2-1, with D unclear. CDR3 residues: CASSLEQYSYNEQFF. The CDR3, as DNA: TGCGCCAGCAGCTTAGAGCAATACTCCTACAATGAGCAGTTCTTC.